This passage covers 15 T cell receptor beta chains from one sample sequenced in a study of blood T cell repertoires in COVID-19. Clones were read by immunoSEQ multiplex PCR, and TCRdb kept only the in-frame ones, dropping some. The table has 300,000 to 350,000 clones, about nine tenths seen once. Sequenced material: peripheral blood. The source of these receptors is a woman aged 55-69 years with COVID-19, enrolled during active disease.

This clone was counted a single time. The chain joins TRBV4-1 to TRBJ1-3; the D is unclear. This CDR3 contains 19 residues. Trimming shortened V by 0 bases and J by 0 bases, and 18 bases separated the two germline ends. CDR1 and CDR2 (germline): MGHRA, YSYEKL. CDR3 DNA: TGCGCCAGCAGCCAAGAGCCCGCCATGGTGATGGCCTCTGGAAACACCATATATTTT. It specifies CASSQEPAMVMASGNTIYF.

This CDR3 is CASFGGAPMNTEAFF. The CDR3 bases are TGTGCCAGCTTTGGGGGGGCCCCCATGAACACTGAAGCTTTCTTT. The genes are TRBV18 and TRBJ1-1, with D possibly being TRBD1 (6 bases). Trimming stripped 7 bases from V and 0 bases from J, with 15 bases between. The CDR3 extends over 15 amino acids. CDR1 and CDR2 (germline): KGHSH, LQKENI.

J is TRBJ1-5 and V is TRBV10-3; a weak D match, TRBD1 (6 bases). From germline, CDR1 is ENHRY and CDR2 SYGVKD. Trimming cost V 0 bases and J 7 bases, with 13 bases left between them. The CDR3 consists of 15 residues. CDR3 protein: CAISESGGRGQPQHF. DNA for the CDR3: TGTGCCATCAGTGAGTCAGGGGGTCGGGGACAGCCCCAGCATTTT.

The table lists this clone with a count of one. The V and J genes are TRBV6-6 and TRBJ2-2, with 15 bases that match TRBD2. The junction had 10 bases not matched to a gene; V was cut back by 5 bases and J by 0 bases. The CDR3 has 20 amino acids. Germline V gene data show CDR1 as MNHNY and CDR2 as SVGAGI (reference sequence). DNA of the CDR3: TGTGCCAGCAGTCCTTTTGCGGGACTAGCGGGGGGTACGAACACCGGGGAGCTGTTTTTT. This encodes CASSPFAGLAGGTNTGELFF.

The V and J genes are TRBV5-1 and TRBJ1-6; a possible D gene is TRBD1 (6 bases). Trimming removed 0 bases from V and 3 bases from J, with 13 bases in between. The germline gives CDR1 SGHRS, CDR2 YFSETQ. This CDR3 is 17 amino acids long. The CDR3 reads CASSLEDRSSYNSPLHF. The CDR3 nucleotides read TGCGCCAGCAGCTTGGAGGACAGATCCAGCTATAATTCACCCCTCCACTTT.

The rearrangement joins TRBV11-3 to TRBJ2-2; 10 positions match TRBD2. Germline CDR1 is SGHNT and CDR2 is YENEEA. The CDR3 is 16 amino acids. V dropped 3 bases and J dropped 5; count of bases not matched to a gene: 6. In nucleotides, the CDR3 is TGTGCCAGCAGCTTGAGCGGGGGGGCCTTAACCGGGGAGCTGTTTTTT. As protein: CASSLSGGALTGELFF.

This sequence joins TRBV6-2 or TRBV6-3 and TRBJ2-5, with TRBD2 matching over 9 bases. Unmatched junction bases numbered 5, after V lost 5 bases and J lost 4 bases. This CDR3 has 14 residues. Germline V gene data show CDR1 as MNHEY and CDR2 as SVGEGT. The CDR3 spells CASSPAGGLETQYF. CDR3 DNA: TGTGCCAGCAGTCCCGCGGGGGGGCTAGAGACCCAGTACTTC.

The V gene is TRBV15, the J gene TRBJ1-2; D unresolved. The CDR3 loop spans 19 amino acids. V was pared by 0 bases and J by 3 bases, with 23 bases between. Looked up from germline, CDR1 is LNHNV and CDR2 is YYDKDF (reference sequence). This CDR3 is CATSRESIRGTGGDYGYTF. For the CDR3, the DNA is TGTGCCACCAGCAGAGAGAGTATTCGTGGCACCGGAGGAGACTATGGCTACACCTTC.

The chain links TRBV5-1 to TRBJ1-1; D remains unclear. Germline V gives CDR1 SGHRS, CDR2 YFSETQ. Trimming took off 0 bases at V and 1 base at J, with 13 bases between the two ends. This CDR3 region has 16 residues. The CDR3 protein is CASSLVLGVRNTEAFF. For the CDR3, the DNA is TGCGCCAGCAGCTTGGTCCTCGGGGTGCGGAACACTGAAGCTTTCTTT.

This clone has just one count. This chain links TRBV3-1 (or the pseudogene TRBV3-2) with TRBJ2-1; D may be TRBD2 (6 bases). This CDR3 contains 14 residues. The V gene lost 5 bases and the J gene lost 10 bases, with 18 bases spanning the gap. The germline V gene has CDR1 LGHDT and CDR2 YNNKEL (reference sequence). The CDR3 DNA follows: TGTGCCAGCAGCTCCGGGACGCTCGCGGGGGAGCAGTTCTTC. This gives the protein CASSSGTLAGEQFF.

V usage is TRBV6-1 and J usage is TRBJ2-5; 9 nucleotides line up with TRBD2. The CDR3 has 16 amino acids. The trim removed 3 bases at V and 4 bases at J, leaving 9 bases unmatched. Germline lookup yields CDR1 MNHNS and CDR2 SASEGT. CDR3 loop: CASSDRRGGGGETQYF. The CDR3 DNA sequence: TGTGCCAGCAGTGACCGGCGGGGGGGCGGGGGAGAGACCCAGTACTTC.

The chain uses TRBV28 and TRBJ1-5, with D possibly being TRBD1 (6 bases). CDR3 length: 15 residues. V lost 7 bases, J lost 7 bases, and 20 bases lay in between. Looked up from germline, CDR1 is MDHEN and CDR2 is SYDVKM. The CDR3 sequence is CASTPGGRGKQPQHF. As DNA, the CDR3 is TGTGCCAGCACCCCCGGGGGGAGGGGGAAACAGCCCCAGCATTTT.

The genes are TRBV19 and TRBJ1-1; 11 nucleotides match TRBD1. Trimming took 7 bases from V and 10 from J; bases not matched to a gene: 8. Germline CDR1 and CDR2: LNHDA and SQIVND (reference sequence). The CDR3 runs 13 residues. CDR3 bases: TGTGCCAGTACCGGACAGGGGGCGTTTAGAGCTTTCTTT. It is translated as CASTGQGAFRAFF. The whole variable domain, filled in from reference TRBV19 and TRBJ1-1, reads DGGITQSPKYLFRKEGQNVTLSCEQNLNHDAMYWYRQDPGQGLRLIYYSQIVNDFQKGDIAEGYSVSREKKESFPLTVTSAQKNPTAFYLCASTGQGAFRAFFGQGTRLTVV.

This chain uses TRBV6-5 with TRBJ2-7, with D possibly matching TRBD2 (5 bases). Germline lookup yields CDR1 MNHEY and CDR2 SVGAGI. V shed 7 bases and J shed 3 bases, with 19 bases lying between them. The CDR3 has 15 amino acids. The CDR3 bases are TGTGCCAGCACCCCAACCCGAGGGTCTATCTACGAGCAGTACTTC. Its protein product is CASTPTRGSIYEQYF.

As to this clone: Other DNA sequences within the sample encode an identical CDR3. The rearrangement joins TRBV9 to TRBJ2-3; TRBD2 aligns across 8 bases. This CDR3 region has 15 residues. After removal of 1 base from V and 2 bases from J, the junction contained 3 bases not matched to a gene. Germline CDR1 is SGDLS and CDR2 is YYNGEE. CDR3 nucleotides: TGTGCCAGCAGCGTATCCGGGGGGGCCACAGATACGCAGTATTTT. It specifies CASSVSGGATDTQYF. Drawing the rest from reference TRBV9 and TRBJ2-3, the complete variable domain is DSGVTQTPKHLITATGQRVTLRCSPRSGDLSVYWYQQSLDQGLQFLIQYYNGEERAKGNILERFSAQQFPDLHSELNLSSLELGDSALYFCASSVSGGATDTQYFGPGTRLTVL.